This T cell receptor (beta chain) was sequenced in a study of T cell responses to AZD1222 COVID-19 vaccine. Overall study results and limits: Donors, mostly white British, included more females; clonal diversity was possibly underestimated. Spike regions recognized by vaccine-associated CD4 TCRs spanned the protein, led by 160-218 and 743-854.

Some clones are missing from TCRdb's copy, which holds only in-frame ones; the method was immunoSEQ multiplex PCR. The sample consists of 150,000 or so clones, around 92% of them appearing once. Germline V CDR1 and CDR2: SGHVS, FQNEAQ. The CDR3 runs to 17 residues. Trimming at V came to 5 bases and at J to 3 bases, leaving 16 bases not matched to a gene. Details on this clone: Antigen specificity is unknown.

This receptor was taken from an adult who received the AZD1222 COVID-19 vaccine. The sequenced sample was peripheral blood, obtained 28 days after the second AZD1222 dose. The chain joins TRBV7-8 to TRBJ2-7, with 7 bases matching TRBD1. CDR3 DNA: TGTGCCAGCAGCCGAGGGGTCATCAACAGGGGCCGCTACGAGCAGTACTTC. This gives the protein CASSRGVINRGRYEQYF. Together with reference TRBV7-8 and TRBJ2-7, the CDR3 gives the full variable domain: GAGVSQSPRYKVAKRGQDVALRCDPISGHVSLFWYQQALGQGPEFLTYFQNEAQLDKSGLPSDRFFAERPEGSVSTLKIQRTQQEDSAVYLCASSRGVINRGRYEQYFGPGTRLTVT.